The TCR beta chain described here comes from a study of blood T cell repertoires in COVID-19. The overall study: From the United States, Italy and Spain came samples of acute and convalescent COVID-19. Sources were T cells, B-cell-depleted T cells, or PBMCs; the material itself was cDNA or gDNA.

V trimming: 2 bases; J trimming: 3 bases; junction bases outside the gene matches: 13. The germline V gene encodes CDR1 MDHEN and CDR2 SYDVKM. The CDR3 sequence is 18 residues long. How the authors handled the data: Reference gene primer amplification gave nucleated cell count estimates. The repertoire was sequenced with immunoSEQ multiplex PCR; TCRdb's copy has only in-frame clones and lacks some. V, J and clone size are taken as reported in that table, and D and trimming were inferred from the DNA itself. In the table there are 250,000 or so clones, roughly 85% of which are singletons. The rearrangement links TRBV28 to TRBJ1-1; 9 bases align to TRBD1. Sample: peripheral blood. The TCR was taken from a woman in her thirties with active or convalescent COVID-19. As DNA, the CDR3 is TGTGCCAGCAGTTTACCCCGTCGGACAGGGGCAACGTACACTGAAGCTTTCTTT. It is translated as CASSLPRRTGATYTEAFF. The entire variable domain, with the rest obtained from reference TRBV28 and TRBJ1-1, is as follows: DVKVTQSSRYLVKRTGEKVFLECVQDMDHENMFWYRQDPGLGLRLIYFSYDVKMKEKGDIPEGYSVSREKKERFSLILESASTNQTSMYLCASSLPRRTGATYTEAFFGQGTRLTVV.